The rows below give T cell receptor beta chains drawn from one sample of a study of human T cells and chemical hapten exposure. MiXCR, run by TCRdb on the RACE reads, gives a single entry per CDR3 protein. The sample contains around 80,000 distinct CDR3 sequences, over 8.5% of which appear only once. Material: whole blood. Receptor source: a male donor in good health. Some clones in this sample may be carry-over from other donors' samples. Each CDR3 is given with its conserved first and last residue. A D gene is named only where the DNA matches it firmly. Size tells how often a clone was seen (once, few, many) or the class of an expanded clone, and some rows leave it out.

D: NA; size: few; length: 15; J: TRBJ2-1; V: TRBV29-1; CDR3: CSVDSQGLTHNEQFF; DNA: TGCAGCGTTGATAGCCAGGGGTTGACCCACAATGAGCAGTTCTTC
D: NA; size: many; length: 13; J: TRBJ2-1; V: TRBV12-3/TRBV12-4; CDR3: CASSLSAFNEQFF; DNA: TGTGCCAGCAGTTTGTCGGCGTTCAATGAGCAGTTCTTC
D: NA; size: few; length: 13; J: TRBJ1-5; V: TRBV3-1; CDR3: CASSPQGGQPQHF; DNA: TGTGCCAGCAGCCCTCAGGGAGGTCAGCCCCAGCATTTT
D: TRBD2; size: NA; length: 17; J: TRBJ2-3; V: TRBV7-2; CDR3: CASSHALAGKGTDTQYF; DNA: TGTGCCAGCAGCCACGCTCTAGCGGGGAAGGGCACAGATACGCAGTATTTT
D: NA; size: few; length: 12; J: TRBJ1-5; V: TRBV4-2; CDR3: CASSQGGQPQHF; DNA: TGTGCCAGCAGCCAGGGGGGTCAGCCCCAGCATTTT
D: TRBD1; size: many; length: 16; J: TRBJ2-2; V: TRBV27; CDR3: CASSLAPGQGTGELFF; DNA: TGTGCCAGCAGTTTAGCCCCGGGACAGGGGACCGGGGAGCTGTTTTTT
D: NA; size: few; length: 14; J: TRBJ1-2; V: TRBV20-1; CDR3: CSARRSPINYGYTF; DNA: TGCAGTGCTAGAAGATCCCCTATAAACTATGGCTACACCTTC
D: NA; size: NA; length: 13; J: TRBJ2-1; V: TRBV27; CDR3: CASSLTSRDEQFF; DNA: TGTGCCAGCAGTTTAACTAGCAGGGATGAGCAGTTCTTC
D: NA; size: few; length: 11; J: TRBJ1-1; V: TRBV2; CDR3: CASSEAMWVFF; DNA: TGTGCCAGCAGTGAAGCCATGTGGGTTTTCTTT
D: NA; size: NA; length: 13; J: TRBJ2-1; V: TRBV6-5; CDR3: CASSPQGYNEQFF; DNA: TGTGCCAGCTCGCCCCAGGGATACAATGAGCAGTTCTTC
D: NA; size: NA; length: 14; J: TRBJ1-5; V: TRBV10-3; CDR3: CAISESLGDQPQHF; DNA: TGTGCCATCAGTGAGTCGCTAGGGGACCAGCCCCAGCATTTT
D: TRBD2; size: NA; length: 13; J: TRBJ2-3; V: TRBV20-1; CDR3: CSAYSGSGDTQYF; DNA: TGCAGTGCTTATAGCGGGAGCGGCGATACGCAGTATTTT
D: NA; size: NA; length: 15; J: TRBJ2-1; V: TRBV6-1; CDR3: CASSGVDPQFGEQFF; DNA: TGTGCCAGCAGTGGAGTTGACCCGCAGTTCGGTGAGCAGTTCTTC
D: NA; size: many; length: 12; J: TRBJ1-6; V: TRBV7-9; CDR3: CASSLNSPPLHF; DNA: TGTGCCAGCAGCTTAAACTCCCCACCCCTCCACTTT
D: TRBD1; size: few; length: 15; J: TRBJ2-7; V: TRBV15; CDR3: CATSTLGQGGYEQYF; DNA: TGTGCCACCAGCACTCTTGGACAGGGAGGCTACGAGCAGTACTTC
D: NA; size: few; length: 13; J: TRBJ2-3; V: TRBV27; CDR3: CASRRRDLDTQYF; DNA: TGTGCCAGCAGAAGGCGGGACTTGGATACGCAGTATTTT
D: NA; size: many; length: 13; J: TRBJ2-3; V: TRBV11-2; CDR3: CASSLGLTDTQYF; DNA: TGTGCCAGCAGCTTAGGCCTCACAGATACGCAGTATTTT
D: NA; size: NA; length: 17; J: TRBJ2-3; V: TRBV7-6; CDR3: CASSGAGTQSSTDTQYF; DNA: TGTGCCAGCAGCGGAGCCGGGACTCAGTCTAGCACAGATACGCAGTATTTT
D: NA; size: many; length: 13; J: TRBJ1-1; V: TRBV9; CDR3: CASSVVTDTEAFF; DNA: TGTGCCAGCAGCGTAGTGACGGACACTGAAGCTTTCTTT
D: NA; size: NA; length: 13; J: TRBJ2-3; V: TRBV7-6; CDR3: CASSPQRTDTQYF; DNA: TGTGCCAGCAGCCCCCAGCGCACAGATACGCAGTATTTT
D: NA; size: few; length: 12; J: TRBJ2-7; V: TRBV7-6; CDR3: CASSFTGREQYF; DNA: TGTGCCAGCAGCTTTACAGGGCGCGAGCAGTACTTC
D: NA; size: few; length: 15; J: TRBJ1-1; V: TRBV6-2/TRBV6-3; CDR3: CASSYSRQPNTEAFF; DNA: TGTGCCAGCAGTTATAGTCGACAGCCGAACACTGAAGCTTTCTTT
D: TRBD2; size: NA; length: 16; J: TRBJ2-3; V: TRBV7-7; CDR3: CASSFLPGLAADTQYF; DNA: TGTGCCAGCAGCTTCTTACCGGGACTAGCCGCAGATACGCAGTATTTT
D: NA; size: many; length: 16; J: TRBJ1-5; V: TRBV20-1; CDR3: CSARDFRGGGNQPQHF; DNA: TGCAGTGCTAGAGATTTCCGGGGAGGAGGCAATCAGCCCCAGCATTTT
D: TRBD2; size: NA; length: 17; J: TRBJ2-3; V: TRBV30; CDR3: CAWSVGASGRSTDTQYF; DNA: TGTGCCTGGAGTGTAGGGGCTAGCGGGAGAAGCACAGATACGCAGTATTTT
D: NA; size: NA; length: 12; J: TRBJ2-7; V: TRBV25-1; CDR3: CASSVGRYEQYF; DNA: TGTGCCAGCAGTGTAGGACGTTACGAGCAGTACTTC
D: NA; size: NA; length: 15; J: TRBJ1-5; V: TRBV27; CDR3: CASSIREFSNQPQHF; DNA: TGTGCCAGCAGTATCAGGGAGTTCAGCAATCAGCCCCAGCATTTT
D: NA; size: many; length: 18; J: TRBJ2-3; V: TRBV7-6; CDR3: CASSLKSVGKPSTDTQYF; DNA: TGTGCCAGCAGCTTAAAGTCGGTCGGCAAACCTAGCACAGATACGCAGTATTTT
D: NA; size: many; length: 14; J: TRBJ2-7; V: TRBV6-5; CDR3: CASSYGQRAYEQYF; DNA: TGTGCCAGCAGTTACGGGCAGAGGGCCTACGAGCAGTACTTC
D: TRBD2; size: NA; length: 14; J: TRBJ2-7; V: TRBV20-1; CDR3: CSASYAGEPYEQYF; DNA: TGCAGTGCTAGTTACGCGGGAGAGCCCTACGAGCAGTACTTC
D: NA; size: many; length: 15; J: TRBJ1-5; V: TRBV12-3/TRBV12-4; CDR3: CASSFLLSSHQPQHF; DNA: TGTGCCAGCAGTTTTCTACTGTCCAGTCATCAGCCCCAGCATTTT
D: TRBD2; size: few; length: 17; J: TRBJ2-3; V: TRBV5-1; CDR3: CASSWGLAGGSTDTQYF; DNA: TGCGCCAGCAGCTGGGGACTAGCGGGGGGATCCACAGATACGCAGTATTTT
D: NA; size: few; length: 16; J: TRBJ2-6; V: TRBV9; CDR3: CASSVSAVTGANVLTF; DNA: TGTGCCAGCAGCGTTTCAGCGGTTACCGGGGCCAACGTCCTGACTTTC
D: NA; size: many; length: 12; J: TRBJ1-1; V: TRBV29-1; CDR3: CSVEGLDTEAFF; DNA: TGCAGCGTTGAGGGTCTGGACACTGAAGCTTTCTTT
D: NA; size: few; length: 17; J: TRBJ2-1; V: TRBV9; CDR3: CASSVGNGVELVDEQFF; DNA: TGTGCCAGCAGCGTAGGCAACGGGGTAGAGCTGGTCGATGAGCAGTTCTTC
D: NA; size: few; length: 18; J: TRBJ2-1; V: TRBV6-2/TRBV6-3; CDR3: CASTLRVTHTSQGNEQFF; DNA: TGTGCCAGCACCCTAAGAGTGACTCACACCTCTCAAGGCAATGAGCAGTTCTTC
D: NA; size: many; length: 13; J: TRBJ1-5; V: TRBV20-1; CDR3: CSARRGGDQPQHF; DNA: TGCAGTGCTAGGAGGGGGGGGGATCAGCCCCAGCATTTT
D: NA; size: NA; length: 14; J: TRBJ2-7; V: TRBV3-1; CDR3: CASSQVMSVYEQYF; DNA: TGTGCCAGCAGCCAAGTAATGTCGGTCTACGAGCAGTACTTC
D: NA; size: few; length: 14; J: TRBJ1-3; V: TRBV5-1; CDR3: CASSLAGRGNTIYF; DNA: TGCGCCAGCAGCTTGGCCGGCAGGGGAAACACCATATATTTT
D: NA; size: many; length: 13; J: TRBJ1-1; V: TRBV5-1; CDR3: CASSGGRPTEAFF; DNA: TGCGCCAGCAGTGGAGGACGGCCCACTGAAGCTTTCTTT
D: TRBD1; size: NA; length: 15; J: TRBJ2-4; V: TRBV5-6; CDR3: CASSRQGAGVDIQYF; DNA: TGTGCCAGCAGCAGACAGGGGGCAGGAGTAGACATTCAGTACTTC
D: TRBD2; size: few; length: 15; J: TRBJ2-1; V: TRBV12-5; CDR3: CASGLGLAGDNEQFF; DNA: TGTGCTAGTGGTTTGGGACTAGCGGGAGACAATGAGCAGTTCTTC
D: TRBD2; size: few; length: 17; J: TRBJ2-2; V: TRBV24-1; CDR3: CATSDSGLGLNTGELFF; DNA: TGTGCCACCAGTGATTCGGGACTAGGATTAAACACCGGGGAGCTGTTTTTT
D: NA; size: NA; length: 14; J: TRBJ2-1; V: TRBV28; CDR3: CASGRGLSYNEQFF; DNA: TGTGCCAGTGGAAGGGGACTCTCCTACAATGAGCAGTTCTTC
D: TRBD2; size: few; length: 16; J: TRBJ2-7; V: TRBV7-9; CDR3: CASSYPLAGVSYEQYF; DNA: TGTGCCAGCAGCTACCCACTAGCGGGAGTGTCCTACGAGCAGTACTTC
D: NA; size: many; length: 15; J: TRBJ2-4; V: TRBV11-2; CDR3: CASSFTGTAKNIQYF; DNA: TGTGCCAGCAGCTTCACCGGGACTGCCAAAAACATTCAGTACTTC